These 14 T cell receptor beta chains were sequenced from one sample in a study of T cell repertoires in cytomegalovirus infection. From the reads, TCRdb called clonotypes with MiXCR, one entry per CDR3 protein. The table includes roughly 920,000 distinct CDR3 sequences, around 29% detected once. No antigen has been identified for these receptors. This specimen was cultured CD8+ T cells from PBMCs, taken from culture after CMV antigen stimulation. These receptors all stem from a human donor in good health (CMV status not recorded). Some clones in this sample may be carry-over from other donors' samples.

The chain has TRBV27 and TRBJ2-5, with D tentatively TRBD2 (5 bases). The V gene's germline CDR1 is MNHEY and CDR2 SMNVEV (reference sequence). The V gene lost 6 bases and the J gene lost 4 bases, with 12 bases spanning the gap. CDR3 size: 13 residues. The CDR3 region is CASSPSGSETQYF. In DNA, the CDR3 is TGTGCCAGCAGCCCCTCGGGGTCAGAGACCCAGTACTTC.

Points on this clonotype: Given a much more abundant clone one base away, this may be a read error. This chain connects TRBV7-8 to TRBJ2-3; a possible D gene is TRBD2 (6 bases). V dropped 2 bases and J dropped 3 bases, with 18 bases sitting between them. This CDR3 has 17 amino acids. Looked up from germline, CDR1 is SGHVS and CDR2 is FQNEAQ. The CDR3 protein is CASSLTRLVGPTDTQYF. DNA of the CDR3: TGTGCCAGCAGCTTAACCCGACTAGTGGGGCCAACAGATACGCAGTATTTT.

The rearrangement links TRBV12-3 or TRBV12-4 to TRBJ1-3; TRBD1 matches at 7 bases. The CDR3 runs 15 residues. J was trimmed by 4 bases and V by 6 bases; bases with no gene match: 9. CDR3 DNA sequence: TGTGCCAGCAGCCAAGCCCCAGGGGGAGGAAACACCATATATTTT. It yields the protein CASSQAPGGGNTIYF.

This clonotype was counted a few times. This chain uses TRBV20-1 with TRBJ2-5; 8 nucleotides match TRBD2. Trimming cost V 5 bases and J 0 bases; bases outside gene matches: 8. CDR1 and CDR2 (germline): DFQATT, SNEGSKA (reference sequence). The CDR3 is 15 residues long. The CDR3 loop is CSAGGSGVHQETQYF. CDR3 nucleotides: TGCAGTGCTGGCGGTAGCGGGGTTCACCAAGAGACCCAGTACTTC.

A few counts support this clonotype. This rearrangement joins TRBV7-9 to TRBJ1-1; no reliable D call. Trimming removed 5 bases from V and 5 bases from J, with 12 bases in between. CDR1 is SEHNR and CDR2 is FQNEAQ in the germline V gene (reference sequence). CDR3 length: 13 amino acids. CDR3 amino acids: CASSDVLWTEAFF. The CDR3 DNA reads TGTGCCAGCAGCGATGTTCTTTGGACTGAAGCTTTCTTT.

The V and J genes are TRBV12-3 or TRBV12-4 and TRBJ2-5, with 8 bases aligning to TRBD2. The length of the CDR3 is 15 residues. Germline trimming cut 4 bases from V and 3 bases from J; bases unmatched to any gene: 7. The CDR3 nucleotides are TGTGCCAGCAGTTCGCCCGGGGGGGTGAAAGAGACCCAGTACTTC. Translating gives CASSSPGGVKETQYF.

This chain links TRBV6-2 or TRBV6-3 with TRBJ1-1, with D tentatively TRBD1 (6 bases). This CDR3 has 15 residues. Germline CDR1 MNHEY, CDR2 SVGEGT. V lost 8 bases, J lost 1 base, and 17 bases lay in between. CDR3 in amino acids: CASGDRQVGNTEAFF. The CDR3 bases are TGTGCCAGCGGTGACAGGCAGGTGGGGAACACTGAAGCTTTCTTT.

The chain links TRBV20-1 to TRBJ2-5, with 9 bases aligning to TRBD2. CDR3 length: 15 amino acids. Germline assignment: CDR1 DFQATT and CDR2 SNEGSKA (reference sequence). V trimming: 5 bases; J trimming: 1 base; junction bases outside the gene matches: 8. The DNA of the CDR3 is TGCAGTGCTCCCCCGGGTAGCGGGGGCCAAGAGACCCAGTACTTC. This sequence encodes CSAPPGSGGQETQYF.

This clonotype showed up just a few times. The chain is built from TRBV10-3 and TRBJ2-5; 14 nucleotides align to TRBD2. Germline V gives CDR1 ENHRY, CDR2 SYGVKD. The trim removed 8 bases at V and 3 bases at J, leaving 5 bases unmatched. This CDR3 region has 15 residues. The CDR3 loop is CAIGGLAGEEETQYF. CDR3 coding DNA: TGTGCCATCGGGGGACTAGCGGGGGAAGAAGAGACCCAGTACTTC.

The rearrangement uses TRBV27 and TRBJ2-2; 11 nucleotides agree with TRBD1. Germline CDR1 reads MNHEY; CDR2 reads SMNVEV (reference sequence). V lost 6 bases to trimming and J lost 6 bases; unmatched junction nucleotides: 3. The CDR3 has 14 residues. For the CDR3, the DNA is TGTGCCAGCAGCGGACAGGGGGCATCCGGGGAGCTGTTTTTT. The encoded protein is CASSGQGASGELFF.

This clonotype was seen at least ten times. The chain is built from TRBV7-8 and TRBJ1-4, with no clear D. CDR1 is SGHVS, CDR2 FQNEAQ, per germline. The CDR3 consists of 14 residues. V gave up 3 bases and J gave up 8 bases, with 13 bases separating them. This CDR3 reads CASSLGGPAEKLFF. As DNA, the CDR3 is TGTGCCAGCAGCTTGGGAGGACCCGCAGAAAAACTGTTTTTT.

This clonotype was seen only once. The V call is TRBV19, the J call TRBJ1-2, with TRBD1 identical over 7 bases. The CDR3 loop spans 15 amino acids. J was trimmed by 3 bases and V by 9 bases; bases with no gene match: 13. From germline, CDR1 is LNHDA and CDR2 SQIVND (reference sequence). The CDR3 loop is CASRDRTDPHYGYTF. CDR3 nucleotide sequence: TGTGCCAGCCGGGACAGAACCGACCCTCACTATGGCTACACCTTC.

The V call is TRBV7-9, the J call TRBJ1-1; D possibly corresponds to TRBD1 (5 bases). The length of the CDR3 is 13 residues. Germline-derived CDR1 and CDR2 are SEHNR and FQNEAQ (reference sequence). V was clipped by 7 bases and J by 5 bases, with 14 bases between them. This chain's CDR3 is CASTLGGLTEAFF. The DNA for the CDR3 is TGTGCCAGCACCCTCGGGGGGTTGACTGAAGCTTTCTTT.

V is TRBV6-2 or TRBV6-3 and J is TRBJ2-7; 12 nucleotides align to TRBD2. The CDR3 loop spans 17 amino acids. In germline, CDR1 is MNHEY, CDR2 SVGEGT. The CDR3 spells CASSYADRLAGAYKQYV. DNA for the CDR3: TGTGCCAGCAGTTACGCCGACAGACTAGCGGGGGCCTACAAGCAGTACGTC.